This T cell receptor (beta chain) came from a study of molecular identifiers for immune sequencing clone quantification. About the research overall: RNA, taken in replicates from approximately 20,000 or 98,000 naive CD8 cells, was split five ways, with four sequenced. General study findings and limits: Even with some 990,000 naive cells present, spiked Jurkat TCR RNA from one cell was reportedly detectable.

This clonotype was found many times. Its antigen is unidentified. For bulk TCR libraries, previously described methods and listed TCR primers were used. MiXCR was run by TCRdb on the PCR reads, yielding one entry per CDR3 protein. The sample has fewer than 70,000 distinct CDR3 sequences, 18% seen once. Trimming pared 2 bases from V and 2 bases from J, leaving 15 bases between. The CDR3 loop spans 16 amino acids. Germline values: CDR1 SGDLS, CDR2 YYNGEE. The chain is built from TRBV9 and TRBJ2-3; perhaps TRBD2 as D (5 bases). Sequencing was carried out using naive CD8+ T cells from blood, with Jurkat cell RNA spiked in. As to subset: FACS-sorted CD8+CD4-CCR7+CD45RA+ naive T cells. The TCR originated in a human donor in good health. Some libraries in this study had Jurkat cell RNA spiked in. CDR3 residues: CASSVQRDEPTDTQYF. The CDR3 DNA follows: TGTGCCAGCAGCGTGCAGAGGGATGAACCCACAGATACGCAGTATTTT.